This entry features one TCR beta chain sequence. Its antigen is unidentified. The data were obtained in a study of OX40 agonist ivuxolimab in advanced cancers. Study-level background: Three patients, one with hepatocellular carcinoma and two with cutaneous melanoma, achieved partial responses.

The table came from immunoSEQ multiplex PCR; TCRdb's copy has only in-frame clones and leaves some out. The data contain roughly 60,000 clones, around 90% of them singletons. Germline-derived CDR1 and CDR2 are LGHNA and YSLEER. This CDR3 region has 15 residues. Trimming stripped 0 bases from V and 0 bases from J, with 7 bases between. Study observations and caveats: In the 0.1-3.0 mg/kg groups, partial responders showed among the lowest expansion. CD4+ and CD8+ blood T cells expanded clonally by week 6 at 0.1 to 3.0 mg/kg.

The sequence came from an adult with an advanced solid tumor such as melanoma, head and neck, liver or kidney cancer. This specimen consisted of CD4+ or CD8+ T cells sorted from blood, obtained in a trial of the OX40 agonist ivuxolimab. The V gene is TRBV4-3, the J gene TRBJ2-3; D unresolved. In DNA, the CDR3 is TGCGCCAGCAGCCAAGATAGGGCTAGCACAGATACGCAGTATTTT. Its protein product is CASSQDRASTDTQYF.